The clone carrying this TCR beta chain was seen just once. TCRdb keeps only in-frame clones here, not all; method: immunoSEQ multiplex PCR. The sample lists around 150,000 clones; 85% were seen once. The data originate from a study of blood T cell repertoires in COVID-19. After removal of 4 bases from V and 4 bases from J, the junction contained 4 bases not matched to a gene. The CDR3 sequence is 14 residues long. Germline values: CDR1 SGHNT, CDR2 YENEEA. V and J are TRBV11-3 and TRBJ1-2; 9 bases align to TRBD1. The sequenced sample was peripheral blood. This sequence originates from a human donor with acute or convalescent COVID-19. The donor label of this sample is uncertain. The CDR3 here is CASSWDREGYGYTF. The CDR3 nucleotides read TGTGCCAGCAGCTGGGACAGGGAGGGCTATGGCTACACCTTC.